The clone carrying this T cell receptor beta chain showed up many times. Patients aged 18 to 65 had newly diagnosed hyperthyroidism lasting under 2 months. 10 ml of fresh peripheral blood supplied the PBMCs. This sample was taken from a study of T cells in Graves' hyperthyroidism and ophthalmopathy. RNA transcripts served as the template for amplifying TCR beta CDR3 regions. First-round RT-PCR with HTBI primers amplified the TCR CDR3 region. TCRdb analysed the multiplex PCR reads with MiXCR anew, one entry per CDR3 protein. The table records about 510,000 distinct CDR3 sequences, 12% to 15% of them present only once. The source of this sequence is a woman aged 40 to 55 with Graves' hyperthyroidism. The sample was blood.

The CDR3 DNA sequence: TGTGCCAGCAGTTTAGCGGCATCTAGCACAGATACGCAGTATTTT. Protein sequence: CASSLAASSTDTQYF. The rearrangement uses TRBV12-3 or TRBV12-4 and TRBJ2-3; D not resolved. The CDR3 covers 15 residues. V lost 0 bases to trimming and J lost 0 bases, with 7 bases between them.